Listed below are T cell receptor beta chains from one sample, sequenced in a study of T-cell reconstitution after alpha-beta-depleted transplantation in children. TCRdb re-derived calls from the PCR reads in MiXCR, one entry per CDR3 protein. The top ten clones hold roughly a quarter of a sample with some 450,000 distinct CDR3 sequences, 43% of them seen once. The material was PBMCs, obtained before TCRalphabeta/CD19-depleted stem cell transplant. All receptors come from a girl aged 2-10 years with aplastic anemia, due to receive a stem cell transplant. Each CDR3 is given with its conserved first and last residue. A clone size is listed for some rows: how often the clone was seen (once, few, many), or a class if it is expanded.

J	size	V	CDR3
TRBJ2-7	few	TRBV15	CATSGQSYEQYF
TRBJ2-2	-	TRBV6-1	CASSPRARDTGELFF
TRBJ2-6	-	TRBV29-1	CSVEDQAAGLTF
TRBJ2-1	many	TRBV9	CASSLRRSGARRNEQFF
TRBJ2-2	-	TRBV5-1	CASSSRTGTNTGELFF
TRBJ2-1	many	TRBV6-2/TRBV6-3	CASSQLAGGPNEQFF
TRBJ2-7	-	TRBV4-1	CASSQVNDGTYEQYF
TRBJ2-2	many	TRBV12-3/TRBV12-4	CASSLTSGSIPGELFF
TRBJ2-3	many	TRBV5-1	CASSLGDVSTDTQYF
TRBJ2-5	-	TRBV4-2	CASSHGPETQYF
TRBJ1-1	-	TRBV5-1	CASSDIPSTEAFF
TRBJ2-1	-	TRBV12-5	CASGLDSPWGDEQFF
TRBJ2-3	-	TRBV2	CASKPRETRYTQYF
TRBJ2-7	many	TRBV12-3/TRBV12-4	CASSPPGGNYEQYF
TRBJ1-5	many	TRBV12-3/TRBV12-4	CASSNRQGGSNQPQHF
TRBJ2-7	-	TRBV20-1	CSARDLGRNYEQYF
TRBJ2-3	few	TRBV5-1	CASSSGRTDTQYF
TRBJ2-7	-	TRBV20-1	CSARDRGSSYEQYF
TRBJ2-7	-	TRBV15	CATSRDQGGVDEQYF
TRBJ2-5	-	TRBV6-1	CASSRSGSAETQYF
TRBJ2-1	many	TRBV7-8	CASSIQRGSYNEQFF
TRBJ2-2	few	TRBV20-1	CSARDKGGQSTGELFF
TRBJ1-4	-	TRBV7-9	CDSSSPGGNEKLFF
TRBJ2-1	-	TRBV10-3	CAISEEGRLAGVYNEQFF
TRBJ2-1	many	TRBV7-9	CASSFSSGTSKQFF
TRBJ1-1	many	TRBV29-1	CSVEMVSYTEAFF
TRBJ2-7	-	TRBV14	CASSQARTSGSSPSYEQYF
TRBJ1-1	large	TRBV7-8	CASSLAGTGAPLSAFF
TRBJ2-7	-	TRBV6-5	CASSSTTSGAYEQYF
TRBJ1-6	-	TRBV6-1	CASSQGSNSPLHF
TRBJ1-1	many	TRBV10-2	CASTAEGGSTEAFF
TRBJ2-7	-	TRBV20-1	CSALRESYEQYF
TRBJ2-1	few	TRBV20-1	CSARADGGGRARDEQFF
TRBJ2-5	-	TRBV20-1	CSARDLTGPPLETQYF
TRBJ2-7	-	TRBV20-1	CSARDRIAVSYEQYF
TRBJ2-3	few	TRBV20-1	CSARDNRRGTQYF
TRBJ2-7	many	TRBV11-2	CASSPIQGKSYEQYF
TRBJ2-1	-	TRBV7-8	CASSLVSGNYNEQFF
TRBJ2-7	few	TRBV27	CASSLWGLAGEQYF
TRBJ2-2	-	TRBV5-1	CASSLVAGHLEGRTGELFF
TRBJ2-2	many	TRBV12-3/TRBV12-4	CASSFKLAELNTGELFF
TRBJ1-1	-	TRBV3-1	CASSQRRGTEAFF
TRBJ2-3	-	TRBV3-1	CASSQSLAIDTQYF
TRBJ2-2	many	TRBV5-1	CASRPTSGRNTGELFF
TRBJ2-5	-	TRBV11-2	CASSDYRDYRPGRVIETQYF
TRBJ1-2	many	TRBV10-3	CAISEPRQGRDLNYGYTF
TRBJ2-2	few	TRBV6-5	CASSYSTGTRGVGELFF
TRBJ2-3	-	TRBV28	CASSLGKRAKDTQYF
TRBJ2-1	-	TRBV9	CASSATTGGEESGRGQFF
TRBJ2-2	-	TRBV5-5	CASSFPSGQANTGELFF
TRBJ2-5	few	TRBV5-6	CASSLGGVAETQYF
TRBJ2-3	many	TRBV20-1	CSASGADTDTQYF
TRBJ2-7	-	TRBV15	CATSRDLGRGREQYF
TRBJ2-1	once	TRBV20-1	CSAATSGRKGFYNEQFF
TRBJ1-5	many	TRBV20-1	CSAIGTAYSNQPQHF